This T cell receptor beta chain derives from a study of shared clonotypes between healthy human individuals. Study observations and caveats: Naive CD4 clonotype sharing across several donors was 4.5% to 6%.

A remark on this clone: The antigen is undetermined.

Libraries were prepared by immunoSEQ multiplex PCR; TCRdb keeps only in-frame clonotypes and omits some of them. The table records some 790,000 clones, roughly 72% of them present only once. The germline V gene has CDR1 SGHAT and CDR2 FQNNGV. This CDR3 comprises 15 residues. The V end lost 1 base, the J end lost 6 bases, and 12 bases lay between the germline ends. The material sequenced was memory CD4+ T cells sorted from blood. Indicated subset: CD45RA-negative fraction. This sequence originates from a woman younger than 45 in good health. The chain couples TRBV11-2 to TRBJ2-2; perhaps D is TRBD1 or TRBD2 (5 bases each). The DNA of the CDR3 is TGTGCCAGCAGCTTAGTGGGGGTTACGGCCGGGGAGCTGTTTTTT. Encoded protein: CASSLVGVTAGELFF. Full variable domain (outside the CDR3, taken from reference TRBV11-2 and TRBJ2-2): EAGVAQSPRYKIIEKRQSVAFWCNPISGHATLYWYQQILGQGPKLLIQFQNNGVVDDSQLPKDRFSAERLKGVDSTLKIQPAKLEDSAVYLCASSLVGVTAGELFFGEGSRLTVL.